This entry describes one TCR beta chain. What it recognizes is unknown. V trimming: 1 base; J trimming: 7 bases; junction bases outside the gene matches: 8. Germline loops: CDR1 SEHNR, CDR2 FQNEAQ (reference sequence). This CDR3 is 16 amino acids long. The sample originates from a study of T cell responses to AZD1222 COVID-19 vaccine. Only in-frame clones appear in the TCRdb table, and some are missing; sequencing was by immunoSEQ multiplex PCR. The sample holds some 200,000 clones, about 93% seen once. Study outcomes and limitations: The span of vaccine-associated CD4 TCRs extended across spike, with dominance at 160-218 and 743-854.

This clonotype was obtained from an adult who received the AZD1222 COVID-19 vaccine. This chain links TRBV7-9 with TRBJ2-1, with 9 bases fitting TRBD2. Source: peripheral blood, taken 28 days after the second AZD1222 dose. Here the CDR3 DNA reads TGTGCCAGCAGCTTAGTTAGCCTAGCGGGGCTTAATGAGCAGTTCTTC. This encodes CASSLVSLAGLNEQFF.